This T cell receptor (beta chain) is from a study of cytomegalovirus exposure and HLA in healthy donors. Across the study: The 110 million or so unique TCR beta sequences, from roughly 180 million T cells, were found by an earlier analysis. Ancestry clustering placed 81% of approximately 370 genotyped donors in the Caucasian-associated cluster.

The germline CDR1 and CDR2 sequences are MNHEY and SVGAGI. V shed 6 bases and J 6 bases; nucleotides not matched to a gene: 13. The CDR3 runs 15 residues. Those who donated were healthy bone marrow donors. The PCR contained 60 Vbeta and 13 Jbeta primers. Assay: immunoSEQ multiplex PCR; the TCRdb copy retains only in-frame clones and omits some. Of about 60,000 clones listed, more than 75% are singletons. The chain recombines TRBV6-5 with TRBJ2-7; 8 bases map to TRBD1. Sequencing used PBMCs. This TCR was sampled from a young man in good health and CMV-seronegative. In nucleotides, the CDR3 is TGTGCCAGCAGCCTGACCGGGACAGGTGCTCTCGAGCAGTACTTC. Translating gives CASSLTGTGALEQYF.